One sample yielded the 11 T cell receptor beta chains listed below, sequenced in a study of radiation and T cells in renal cell carcinoma (dated by TCRdb to 2018 to 2020). Receptors were amplified or captured by the immunoSEQ multiplex PCR assay. In TCRdb, the immuneACCESS table is reduced to in-frame sequences with V and J assigned. These tables do not hold every clone; where another copy was compared, an unresolved V gene accounts for under half, and the others remain unexplained. The sample has about 58,000 clones on record, around 78% of them singletons. 6.8% of the sample is held by the ten biggest clonotypes. The time point label for this specimen denotes: blood 2 weeks post-SBRT. The label giving this sample's treatment or condition can be read as: 15 Gy SBRT to primary tumor, nephrectomy 4 weeks later. This material consisted of blood, taken from a patient whose treatment included radiotherapy and nephrectomy. These TCRs come from a man in his sixties with renal cell carcinoma.

The chain recombines TRBV4-1 with TRBJ2-5; D might be TRBD1 or TRBD2, each matching 5 bases. Trimming removed 3 bases at V and 3 bases at J, with 17 bases between. The germline CDR1 and CDR2 sequences are MGHRA and YSYEKL. This CDR3 has 16 amino acids. The CDR3 protein is CASSHPKKGTEETQYF. The CDR3 DNA is TGCGCCAGCAGCCATCCCAAAAAGGGGACGGAAGAGACCCAGTACTTC.

The DNA for the CDR3 is TGTGCCAGCAGCCGATCGGGGCAAGAGACCCAGTACTTC. This encodes CASSRSGQETQYF. The chain links TRBV7-2 to TRBJ2-5; D is possibly TRBD2 (5 bases). The V gene's germline CDR1 is SGHTA and CDR2 FQGNSA. This CDR3 region has 13 residues. The germline V and J ends were trimmed by 5 bases and 2 bases, with 9 bases remaining between them.

J is TRBJ1-1 and V is TRBV9, with D tentatively TRBD1 (5 bases). The germline V gene has CDR1 SGDLS and CDR2 YYNGEE. The CDR3 totals 15 residues. Trimming pared 0 bases from V and 0 bases from J, leaving 9 bases between. CDR3 bases: TGTGCCAGCAGCGTAGGCCCAGGGATGAACACTGAAGCTTTCTTT. Protein product: CASSVGPGMNTEAFF.

The chain is built from TRBV27 and TRBJ1-4, with 7 bases lining up with TRBD1. The V gene's germline CDR1 is MNHEY and CDR2 SMNVEV (reference sequence). V gave up 3 bases and J gave up 6 bases; unmatched junction bases: 13. This CDR3 comprises 17 residues. The CDR3 here is CASSFQAGGKGYEKLFF. The CDR3 nucleotides read TGTGCCAGCAGTTTTCAGGCAGGGGGTAAAGGTTATGAAAAACTGTTTTTT.

This chain links TRBV19 with TRBJ2-2; maybe TRBD1 (5 bases). The germline V and J ends were trimmed by 3 bases and 1 base, with 15 bases remaining between them. This CDR3 has 17 amino acids. Germline CDR1 is LNHDA and CDR2 is SQIVND (reference sequence). The CDR3 loop is CASSIQSGQGNTGELFF. The CDR3 coding sequence is TGTGCCAGTAGTATTCAATCCGGGCAGGGGAACACCGGGGAGCTGTTTTTT.

The chain has TRBV5-6 and TRBJ2-5, with D unclear. Trimming took 0 bases from V and 5 from J, leaving 11 bases between them. The germline CDR1 and CDR2 sequences are SGHDT and YYEEEE. CDR3 length: 14 amino acids. In DNA, the CDR3 is TGTGCCAGCAGCTTGGTCGTGACAAGGGAGACCCAGTACTTC. Amino acid sequence: CASSLVVTRETQYF.

This sequence joins TRBV6-6 and TRBJ2-5; no reliable D call. V gave up 0 bases and J gave up 1 base, with 3 bases separating them. This CDR3 has 13 residues. CDR1 and CDR2 (germline): MNHNY, SVGAGI (reference sequence). CDR3 DNA: TGTGCCAGCAGTTACTCGGGCCAAGAGACCCAGTACTTC. Its translation is CASSYSGQETQYF.

This sequence joins TRBV11-2 and TRBJ1-2; TRBD1 agrees at 7 bases. V gave up 5 bases and J gave up 4 bases; unmatched junction bases: 7. This CDR3 spans 14 amino acids. From germline, CDR1 is SGHAT and CDR2 FQNNGV. The CDR3 bases are TGTGCCAGCAGCCTGCGACAGGGCACCTATGGCTACACCTTC. Translation gives CASSLRQGTYGYTF.

This clone was recorded only once. The genes are TRBV18 and TRBJ2-5; no firm D call. The CDR3 loop spans 16 amino acids. Germline V CDR1 and CDR2: KGHSH, LQKENI. Trimming took off 3 bases at V and 4 bases at J, with 18 bases between the two ends. The CDR3 nucleotides read TGTGCCAGCTCACCCCCCTTGACGGATTCAGGAGAGACCCAGTACTTC. Its translation: CASSPPLTDSGETQYF. Combining the CDR3 with reference TRBV18 and TRBJ2-5 gives the whole variable domain NAGVMQNPRHLVRRRGQEARLRCSPMKGHSHVYWYRQLPEEGLKFMVYLQKENIIDESGMPKERFSAEFPKEGPSILRIQQVVRGDSAAYFCASSPPLTDSGETQYFGPGTRLLVL.

This clone was seen only a few times. This chain uses TRBV2 with TRBJ2-7; D is uncertain. Between the trimmed V and J ends, which lost 6 bases and 3 bases, there was a span of 9 bases. Germline V gene lookup returns CDR1 SNHLY and CDR2 FYNNEI. CDR3 size: 12 residues. In DNA, the CDR3 is TGTGCCAGCAGCCTAATCATCTACGAGCAGTACGTC. As protein: CASSLIIYEQYV.

The chain carries TRBV7-2 and TRBJ2-5; no reliable D call. The V end was cut by 5 bases, the J end by 0 bases, with 10 bases between. The CDR3 sequence is 14 residues long. Germline V gene lookup returns CDR1 SGHTA and CDR2 FQGNSA. The CDR3 bases are TGTGCCAGCAGCCTAGAACAGAACCAAGAGACCCAGTACTTC. Its protein product is CASSLEQNQETQYF. Combining the CDR3 with reference TRBV7-2 and TRBJ2-5 gives the whole variable domain GAGVSQSPSNKVTEKGKDVELRCDPISGHTALYWYRQSLGQGLEFLIYFQGNSAPDKSGLPSDRFSAERTGGSVSTLTIQRTQQEDSAVYLCASSLEQNQETQYFGPGTRLLVL.